This TCR beta chain is drawn from a study of T cells in Graves' hyperthyroidism and ophthalmopathy. Using RNA transcripts as the source, TCR beta CDR3 regions were amplified. During a first-round RT-PCR of the TCR CDR3, the HTBI primer set was used. TCRdb fed the multiplex PCR reads into MiXCR, producing one record per CDR3 protein. The repertoire consists of 210,000 or so distinct CDR3 sequences, with roughly a sixth occurring once and the leading ten covering around 52%. The specimen sequenced was blood. This clonotype was obtained from a man aged 45-65 years with Graves' hyperthyroidism.

The CDR3 protein is CASSREVGGNYGYTF. In DNA form, the CDR3 reads TGTGCCAGCAGCCGGGAGGTCGGGGGTAACTATGGCTACACCTTC. The rearrangement uses TRBV14 and TRBJ1-2; possible D gene TRBD1, 5 bases. V was shortened by 4 bases and J by 1 base, with 13 bases between the two germline ends. The germline gives CDR1 SGHDN, CDR2 FVKESK. CDR3 length equals 15 residues.